This passage covers 5 T cell receptor beta chains from one sample sequenced in a study of control samples from healthy donors and cancer patients. Some clones are missing from TCRdb's copy, which holds only in-frame ones; the method was immunoSEQ multiplex PCR. The top ten hold about 4% of the sample, which has 60,000 to 80,000 clones, less than 90% seen once. The sequenced sample consisted of blood. The receptors stem from a woman between 50 and 59 years old in good health.

The chain couples TRBV28 to TRBJ2-5; 8 nucleotides line up with TRBD2. The V and J ends lost 7 bases and 5 bases, in that order; junction bases with no gene match: 9. Germline V gives CDR1 MDHEN, CDR2 SYDVKM. The CDR3 consists of 14 residues. The CDR3, as DNA: TGTGCCAGCACCGGGGAGCGGGAGTTGGAGACCCAGTACTTC. Protein sequence: CASTGERELETQYF. Using reference TRBV28 and TRBJ2-5 for the parts outside the CDR3, the full variable domain is DVKVTQSSRYLVKRTGEKVFLECVQDMDHENMFWYRQDPGLGLRLIYFSYDVKMKEKGDIPEGYSVSREKKERFSLILESASTNQTSMYLCASTGERELETQYFGPGTRLLVL.

This chain links TRBV27 with TRBJ1-2; D not resolved. The ends were cut back, 7 bases at V and 2 bases at J, with 8 bases in the middle. There are 12 residues in the CDR3. Germline assignment: CDR1 MNHEY and CDR2 SMNVEV (reference sequence). The CDR3 DNA reads TGTGCCAGCACCACCGGGAACTATGGCTACACCTTC. Translation gives CASTTGNYGYTF.

The chain links TRBV11-3 to TRBJ1-1; a weak D match, TRBD1 (5 bases). This CDR3 spans 14 amino acids. The V end was cut by 1 base, the J end by 3 bases, with 9 bases between. Per germline, CDR1 SGHNT and CDR2 YENEEA. The CDR3 is CASSLGQLDTEAFF. The CDR3 DNA follows: TGTGCCAGCAGCTTAGGACAGCTGGACACTGAAGCTTTCTTT.

The V and J genes are TRBV7-8 and TRBJ2-4, with unresolved D. CDR1 and CDR2 (germline): SGHVS, FQNEAQ. V lost 5 bases and J 0 bases, leaving 14 bases between the germline ends. CDR3 length: 16 amino acids. The CDR3 nucleotides are TGTGCCAGCAGCCCGCCCATGAGGCTAGCCAAAAACATTCAGTACTTC. It is translated as CASSPPMRLAKNIQYF.

V is TRBV6-1 and J is TRBJ2-1; maybe TRBD1 (6 bases). CDR1 is MNHNS and CDR2 is SASEGT in the germline V gene. V lost 3 bases to trimming and J lost 5 bases, with 14 bases between them. This CDR3 comprises 15 residues. The CDR3 here is CASSESSGAHNEQFF. The CDR3 DNA sequence: TGTGCCAGCAGTGAGTCTTCAGGGGCTCACAATGAGCAGTTCTTC.